This TCR beta chain was recovered during a study of T cells after yellow fever vaccination. TCRdb itself ran the 5' RACE reads through MiXCR, one entry per CDR3 protein. Of about 630,000 distinct CDR3 sequences in the sample, over 9% were seen once. This clonotype was seen only a few times. This specimen consisted of PBMCs, obtained on the day of the yellow fever booster vaccination. The clonotype originates from a man between 25 and 39 years old who received the YFV17D yellow fever vaccine.

The CDR3 region has the DNA TGCGCCAGCACCCTTAGTGATACGCAGTATTTT. Amino acid sequence: CASTLSDTQYF. The chain recombines TRBV5-1 with TRBJ2-3; no definite D call. In germline, CDR1 is SGHRS, CDR2 YFSETQ. The CDR3 is 11 amino acids. Trimming removed 6 bases from V and 6 bases from J, with 8 bases in between.